This T cell receptor beta chain was documented in a study of T cell clonality in common variable immunodeficiency. Study findings and constraints: Reportedly, TCR beta sequences from common variable immunodeficiency showed fewer deletions and N-nucleotide insertions.

This clone was detected a few times. Its antigen is unidentified. Read coverage stops 3 residues before the CDR3 terminus; the germline J gene supplies the remainder. TCRdb's table, derived via immunoSEQ multiplex PCR, lists solely in-frame clones and lacks some. The sample shows about 28,000 clones, none of them appearing just once. The CDR3 loop spans 14 amino acids. Trimming took off 5 bases at V and 0 bases at J, with 10 bases between the two ends. The germline CDR1 and CDR2 sequences are PRHDT and FYEKMQ (reference sequence). The sequencing sample was made of peripheral blood mononuclear cells. The receptor's source is a human donor with common variable immunodeficiency. V is TRBV13 and J is TRBJ1-1, with D tentatively TRBD1 (6 bases). CDR3 DNA (partial): TGTGCCAGCAGCCGGACAGTTGTGAACACTGAA. The encoded protein is CASSRTVVNTE. The whole CDR3 sequence reads CASSRTVVNTEAFF. Based on the CDR3 plus reference TRBV13 and TRBJ1-1, the full variable domain is AAGVIQSPRHLIKEKRETATLKCYPIPRHDTVYWYQQGPGQDPQFLISFYEKMQSDKGSIPDRFSAQQFSDYHSELNMSSLELGDSALYFCASSRTVVNTEAFFGQGTRLTVV.